This T cell receptor (beta chain) was sequenced in a study of shared clonotypes between healthy human individuals. General study points: Of the naive CD4 clonotypes, around 5.2% were shared across a handful of donors. The study found lower generation probabilities in non-shared clonotypes than in those shared by all four donors.

Trimming shortened V by 2 bases and J by 11 bases, and 12 bases separated the two germline ends. Germline assignment: CDR1 SEHNR and CDR2 FQNEAQ (reference sequence). The CDR3 covers 13 residues. Each PCR replicate from the sorted subsets contained about 180 ng DNA, which is roughly 33,000 T cell genomes. The assay was immunoSEQ multiplex PCR, and TCRdb's table has in-frame clones only and misses some. The table has under 1 million clones, approximately 97% seen once. CD45RO-negative CD8 cells positively selected for CCR7 made up the naive population, which excluded terminally differentiated effector memory CD45RA+ cells. This clone occurred once. What it binds is not known.

The sample comprised naive CD8+ T cells sorted from blood. The receptor was derived from a man under 40 in good health. The chain links TRBV7-9 to TRBJ2-2, with D unresolved. DNA for the CDR3: TGTGCCAGCAGCTTACCTGACAAGGGTGAGCTGTTTTTT. Protein: CASSLPDKGELFF.